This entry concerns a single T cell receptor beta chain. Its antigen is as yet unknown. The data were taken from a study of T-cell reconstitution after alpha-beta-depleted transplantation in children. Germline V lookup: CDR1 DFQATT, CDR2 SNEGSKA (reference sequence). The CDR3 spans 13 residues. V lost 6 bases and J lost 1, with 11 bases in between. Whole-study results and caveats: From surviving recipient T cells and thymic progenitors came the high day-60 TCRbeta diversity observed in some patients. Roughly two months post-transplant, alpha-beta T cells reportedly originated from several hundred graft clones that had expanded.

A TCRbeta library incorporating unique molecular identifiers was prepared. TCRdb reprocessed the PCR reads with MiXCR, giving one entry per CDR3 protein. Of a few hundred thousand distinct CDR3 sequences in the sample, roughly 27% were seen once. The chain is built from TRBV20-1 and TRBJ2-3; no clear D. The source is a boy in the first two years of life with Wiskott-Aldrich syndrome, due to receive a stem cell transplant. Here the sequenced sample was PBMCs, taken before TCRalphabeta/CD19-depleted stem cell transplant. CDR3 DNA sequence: TGCAGTGCCATAAACTCAGGCACAGATACGCAGTATTTT. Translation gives CSAINSGTDTQYF.